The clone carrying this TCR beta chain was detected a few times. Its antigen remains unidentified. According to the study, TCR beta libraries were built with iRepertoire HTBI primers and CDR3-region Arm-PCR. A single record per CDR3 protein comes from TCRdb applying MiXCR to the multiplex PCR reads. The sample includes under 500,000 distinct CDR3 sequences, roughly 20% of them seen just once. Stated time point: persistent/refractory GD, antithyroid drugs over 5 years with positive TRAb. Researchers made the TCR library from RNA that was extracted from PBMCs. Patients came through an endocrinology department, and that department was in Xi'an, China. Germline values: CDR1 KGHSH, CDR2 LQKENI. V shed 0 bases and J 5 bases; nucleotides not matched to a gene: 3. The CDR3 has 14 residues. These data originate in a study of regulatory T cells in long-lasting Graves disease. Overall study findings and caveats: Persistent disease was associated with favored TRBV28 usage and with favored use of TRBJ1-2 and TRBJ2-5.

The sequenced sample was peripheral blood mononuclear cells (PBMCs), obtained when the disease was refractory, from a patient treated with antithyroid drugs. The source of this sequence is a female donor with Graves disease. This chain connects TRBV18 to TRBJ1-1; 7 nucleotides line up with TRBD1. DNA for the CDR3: TGTGCCAGCTCACCACCTCTACAGGGGACTGAAGCTTTCTTT. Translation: CASSPPLQGTEAFF.